The 13 T cell receptor beta chains below were found in one sample sequenced in a study of blood T cell repertoires in COVID-19. The method was immunoSEQ multiplex PCR; TCRdb's version includes in-frame clones alone and lacks a portion of them. This sample has tens of thousands of clones, with about 93% found just once. Sequencing used peripheral blood. The source is a human donor in a cohort sampled during active COVID-19.

The chain uses TRBV10-3 and TRBJ2-1; a possible D gene is TRBD2 (5 bases). The CDR3 has 15 amino acids. Trimming took off 3 bases at V and 6 bases at J, with 15 bases between the two ends. Germline V gene lookup returns CDR1 ENHRY and CDR2 SYGVKD. The DNA for the CDR3 is TGTGCCATCAGTGACCACGAGTCAGGACTCAATGAGCAGTTCTTC. Protein: CAISDHESGLNEQFF.

The genes are TRBV5-1 and TRBJ1-6; 10 positions match TRBD1. The J segment lost 7 bases and the V segment lost 1 base, leaving 14 bases of the junction unmatched. The CDR3 is 19 residues long. CDR1 and CDR2 from the germline V gene are SGHRS and YFSETQ. DNA of the CDR3: TGCGCCAGCAGCTTGTTGTTCGGGACAGGGGTTGAGAGGAATTCACCCCTCCACTTT. Its protein is CASSLLFGTGVERNSPLHF.

The chain uses TRBV5-6 and TRBJ1-4, with a possible D match to TRBD1 (6 bases). Trimming left V 4 bases short and J 7 bases short, with 20 bases between. From germline, CDR1 is SGHDT and CDR2 YYEEEE. This CDR3 is built from 16 residues. This chain's CDR3 is CASSQDPDQQGEKLFF. The DNA of the CDR3 is TGTGCCAGCAGCCAGGACCCAGACCAACAGGGTGAAAAACTGTTTTTT. Full variable domain (outside the CDR3, taken from reference TRBV5-6 and TRBJ1-4): DAGVTQSPTHLIKTRGQQVTLRCSPKSGHDTVSWYQQALGQGPQFIFQYYEEEERQRGNFPDRFSGHQFPNYSSELNVNALLLGDSALYLCASSQDPDQQGEKLFFGSGTQLSVL.

The rearrangement uses TRBV15 and TRBJ1-5; D remains unclear. The CDR3 is made up of 15 amino acids. The germline V gene encodes CDR1 LNHNV and CDR2 YYDKDF (reference sequence). With 1 base removed from V and 2 bases from J, the gap between germline ends came to 9 bases. In DNA form, the CDR3 reads TGTGCCACCAGCAGAGCCCCCGTCGGCAATCAGCCCCAGCATTTT. Protein product: CATSRAPVGNQPQHF.

The rearrangement joins TRBV6-6 to TRBJ1-1; D gene unclear. In germline, CDR1 is MNHNY, CDR2 SVGAGI (reference sequence). The ends were cut back, 8 bases at V and 2 bases at J, with 15 bases in the middle. The CDR3 has 14 residues. CDR3: CASAPQVPNTEAFF. Written as DNA, the CDR3 is TGTGCCAGCGCCCCCCAGGTCCCCAACACTGAAGCTTTCTTT.

The chain carries TRBV3-1 (or the pseudogene TRBV3-2) and TRBJ2-2; D is possibly TRBD2 (6 bases). V lost 7 bases, J lost 4 bases, and 10 bases lay in between. The CDR3 has 13 amino acids. CDR1 and CDR2 from the germline V gene are LGHDT and YNNKEL (reference sequence). The CDR3 protein is CASTPGGTGELFF. The CDR3 nucleotides read TGTGCCAGCACCCCCGGGGGCACCGGGGAGCTGTTTTTT.

In DNA, the CDR3 is TGTGCCAGCAGCTTGGGACAGGGGGGTGAAAAACTGTTTTTT. Translated: CASSLGQGGEKLFF. The chain employs TRBV5-4 and TRBJ1-4; 9 nucleotides agree with TRBD1. CDR1 is SGHNT and CDR2 is YYREEE in the germline V gene (reference sequence). The CDR3 is made up of 14 amino acids. Losses at the gene ends were 0 bases for V and 7 bases for J; bases not matched to a gene: 1.

J is TRBJ1-1 and V is TRBV27, with D possibly TRBD1 on 5 matching bases. This CDR3 is built from 14 residues. Trimming removed 6 bases at V and 6 bases at J, with 17 bases between. In germline, CDR1 is MNHEY, CDR2 SMNVEV (reference sequence). The CDR3: CASSTGAPQPEAFF. The CDR3 DNA follows: TGTGCCAGCAGCACAGGCGCCCCGCAACCTGAAGCTTTCTTT.

V usage is TRBV6-1 and J usage is TRBJ2-1, with 10 bases identical to TRBD2. This CDR3 is 16 amino acids long. Per germline, CDR1 MNHNS and CDR2 SASEGT. V trimming: 4 bases; J trimming: 0 bases; junction bases outside the gene matches: 3. The DNA for the CDR3 is TGTGCCAGCAGTGCCGGACTAGCGGCCTCCTACAATGAGCAGTTCTTC. Protein product: CASSAGLAASYNEQFF.

To note about this clone: The germline gene is not matched at one end of the junction; a read error may be the cause. The J gene is TRBJ1-2, the V gene TRBV6-5; perhaps TRBD1 as D (5 bases). CDR1 and CDR2 from the germline V gene are MNHEY and SVGAGI. This CDR3 has 11 residues. This CDR3 is CASSYRQSIYF. CDR3 coding DNA: TGTGCCAGCAGTTATAGACAGTCCATATACTTC.

This rearrangement joins TRBV3-1 (or the pseudogene TRBV3-2) to TRBJ2-7; no firm D call. Trimming removed 1 base from V and 0 bases from J, with 16 bases in between. Looked up from germline, CDR1 is LGHDT and CDR2 is YNNKEL (reference sequence). CDR3 length equals 17 residues. CDR3: CASSQVTPWYGSYEQYF. The CDR3, as DNA: TGTGCCAGCAGCCAAGTTACCCCTTGGTACGGCTCCTACGAGCAGTACTTC.

V and J are TRBV7-2 and TRBJ1-3; no definite D call. The CDR3 runs 13 residues. V lost 10 bases and J 1 base, leaving 11 bases between the germline ends. Looked up from germline, CDR1 is SGHTA and CDR2 is FQGNSA. CDR3 in DNA: TGTGCCACCGCAGTTCAGTCTGGAAACACCATATATTTT. It specifies CATAVQSGNTIYF.

This rearrangement joins TRBV7-2 to TRBJ1-1, with D tentatively TRBD1 (6 bases). V gave up 5 bases and J gave up 4 bases, with 14 bases separating them. The CDR3 contains 14 residues. Germline values: CDR1 SGHTA, CDR2 FQGNSA. The CDR3 is CASSRGGIGTEAFF. DNA of the CDR3: TGTGCCAGCAGCCGCGGGGGCATTGGCACTGAAGCTTTCTTT.